This T cell receptor beta chain was identified in a study of T cell changes during pregnancy in multiple sclerosis. V dropped 0 bases and J dropped 6 bases, with 15 bases sitting between them. CDR3 size: 16 residues. Germline V gene data show CDR1 as LGHNA and CDR2 as YSLEER. Assay used: immunoSEQ multiplex PCR; TCRdb lists only in-frame clones, some missing. Among around 39,000 clones listed, roughly 92% were seen once. The sequenced sample consisted of PBMCs (not recorded whether the cells were cultured). This receptor was identified in a female donor with multiple sclerosis, enrolled in a pregnancy study. The chain combines TRBV4-3 with TRBJ2-1; a possible D gene is TRBD1 (5 bases). The CDR3: CASSQEGSRRGNEQFF. The CDR3 region has the DNA TGCGCCAGCAGCCAAGAAGGGTCTAGAAGGGGCAATGAGCAGTTCTTC.